The next 26 T cell receptor beta chains were all read from a single sample in a study of CD8+CD57+ T cells in acquired aplastic anemia. Genomic DNA templated the TCR beta VDJ and CDR3 profiling. TCRdb analysed the reads with MiXCR anew, one entry per CDR3 protein. The table includes 250,000 or so distinct CDR3 sequences, more than 45% detected once. Patients selected for sequencing had displayed CD8+CD57+ cell expansion by flow cytometry. Sequenced input: sorted CD4+, CD8+, or CD8+CD57+ T cells (not recorded which) from PBMCs. All receptors come from a human donor with aplastic anemia.

The V and J genes are TRBV6-4 and TRBJ2-3; D gene ambiguous. Germline CDR1 is MRHNA and CDR2 is SNTAGT. Trimming removed 2 bases from V and 2 bases from J, with 14 bases in between. CDR3 size: 16 residues. DNA for the CDR3: TGTGCCAGCAGTGACACGGCGGAGAGACTCACAGATACGCAGTATTTT. Translation: CASSDTAERLTDTQYF.

The sample holds many counts of this clonotype. V is TRBV10-3 and J is TRBJ2-1; possible D gene TRBD2, 5 bases. Trimming cost V 0 bases and J 6 bases, with 12 bases left between them. CDR1 and CDR2 from the germline V gene are ENHRY and SYGVKD. The CDR3 spans 15 residues. The CDR3 nucleotides are TGTGCCATCAGTGAGTCGTACCAGCGGTCCAATGAGCAGTTCTTC. As protein: CAISESYQRSNEQFF.

To note about this clonotype: This may stem from a read error, because a much larger clone lies one nucleotide away. The V gene is TRBV6-5, the J gene TRBJ1-2; D uncertain. Germline CDR1 MNHEY, CDR2 SVGAGI. The CDR3 runs to 13 residues. The germline V and J ends were trimmed by 5 bases and 2 bases, with 9 bases remaining between them. CDR3 coding DNA: TGTGCCAGCAGTACGACTTCGAACTATGGCTACACCTTC. It yields the protein CASSTTSNYGYTF.

This clonotype was observed many times. The rearrangement uses TRBV10-2 and TRBJ2-1, with 8 bases that match TRBD2. This CDR3 has 15 amino acids. V was pared by 8 bases and J by 7 bases, with 13 bases of the junction left unmatched. The V gene's germline CDR1 is WSHSY and CDR2 SAAADI. The CDR3 protein is CASVLDSGILNEQFF. The CDR3 nucleotides read TGCGCCAGCGTACTAGATAGCGGGATTTTGAATGAGCAGTTCTTC.

This rearrangement joins TRBV29-1 to TRBJ2-3; D is unclear. This CDR3 region has 12 residues. Germline-derived CDR1 and CDR2 are SQVTM and ANQGSEA. The ends were cut back, 3 bases at V and 6 bases at J, with 10 bases in the middle. Here the CDR3 DNA reads TGCAGCGTTGAGAGTTTGGGGGATACGCAGTATTTT. Translation: CSVESLGDTQYF.

About this clonotype: A read error is possible here, since a much larger clone lies one base away. This rearrangement joins TRBV6-5 to TRBJ1-1; D possibly corresponds to TRBD1 (5 bases). The CDR3 spans 14 residues. Germline V gene data show CDR1 as MNHEY and CDR2 as SVGAGI. Here the CDR3 reads CASSYSRRGTGAFF. As DNA, the CDR3 is TGTGCCAGCAGTTACTCGAGAAGGGGCACTGGAGCTTTCTTT.

The chain has TRBV19 and TRBJ1-2; D is uncertain. CDR1 is LNHDA and CDR2 is SQIVND in the germline V gene (reference sequence). The CDR3 is made up of 17 amino acids. V lost 3 bases and J 8 bases, leaving 25 bases between the germline ends. The CDR3 bases are TGTGCCAGTAGTATCGACTTAGTGAGGGCGGCCGTGGGCGGCTACACCTTC. It specifies CASSIDLVRAAVGGYTF.

In its sample, this clonotype was seen a few times. This chain joins TRBV10-3 and TRBJ1-5; weak D call: TRBD1 (5 bases). Trimming left V 4 bases short and J 2 bases short, with 15 bases between. This CDR3 is 16 amino acids long. Germline lookup yields CDR1 ENHRY and CDR2 SYGVKD. In DNA form, the CDR3 reads TGTGCCATCAGTGGTTCAGGGCTGAATGGCAATCAGCCCCAGCATTTT. As protein: CAISGSGLNGNQPQHF.

This clonotype was observed once. This could be a read error, since a much larger clone is one nucleotide away. The chain is built from TRBV4-1 and TRBJ2-5; D ambiguous. Germline V lookup: CDR1 MGHRA, CDR2 YSYEKL. Trimming cost V 4 bases and J 5 bases, with 14 bases left between them. The CDR3 runs to 14 residues. CDR3 sequence reads: CASSPANRSETQYF. The CDR3 bases are TGCGCCAGCAGCCCAGCTAATCGGTCGGAGACCCAGTACTTC.

Concerning this clonotype: A much larger clone is a single base away; this may be a read error. The chain uses TRBV6-5 and TRBJ2-1; TRBD2 might be the D (5 bases). CDR3 length equals 15 residues. Germline-derived CDR1 and CDR2 are MNHEY and SVGAGI. This CDR3 reads CASSLSADNGNEQSF. DNA for the CDR3: TGTGCCAGCAGTTTATCAGCGGATAATGGGAATGAGCAGTCCTTC.

This chain connects TRBV7-9 to TRBJ1-6; D remains ambiguous. V was cut by 0 bases and J by 7 bases, with 4 bases left in between. Germline V CDR1 and CDR2: SEHNR, FQNEAQ (reference sequence). This CDR3 has 13 residues. The CDR3 DNA sequence: TGTGCCAGCAGCTTAGCCTCCAATTCACCCCTCCACTTT. Residues: CASSLASNSPLHF.

This clonotype was counted many times. The chain has TRBV5-6 and TRBJ1-1; D call uncertain. Trimming pared 0 bases from V and 4 bases from J, leaving 4 bases between. This CDR3 spans 12 amino acids. The germline CDR1 and CDR2 sequences are SGHDT and YYEEEE. The CDR3 loop reads CASSLELTEAFF. The CDR3 DNA reads as TGTGCCAGCAGCTTGGAACTCACTGAAGCTTTCTTT.

This clonotype came up a few times. The chain has TRBV30 and TRBJ2-7, with D maybe TRBD2 (5 bases). The ends were cut back, 3 bases at V and 0 bases at J, with 15 bases in the middle. CDR1 GTSNPN and CDR2 SVGIG come from the germline V gene (reference sequence). CDR3 length: 15 amino acids. CDR3 sequence (DNA): TGTGCCTGGAGGGAGGACGGAATGGGCTCCTACGAGCAGTACTTC. The encoded protein is CAWREDGMGSYEQYF.

This clonotype was picked up many times. The CDR3 here is CASSYSGTGGSMNTEAFF. The CDR3 DNA is TGTGCCAGCAGTTACTCGGGGACAGGGGGATCGATGAACACTGAAGCTTTCTTT. The gene calls are TRBV6-5 and TRBJ1-1; TRBD1 matches at 11 bases. Germline V CDR1 and CDR2: MNHEY, SVGAGI. This CDR3 is 18 amino acids long. With V trimmed by 0 bases and J by 0 bases, 6 bases remained unmatched.

The chain joins TRBV29-1 to TRBJ1-6, with D tentatively TRBD1 (6 bases). CDR1 SQVTM and CDR2 ANQGSEA come from the germline V gene. V dropped 5 bases and J dropped 7 bases, with 15 bases sitting between them. This CDR3 contains 14 residues. The CDR3 spells CSVLSGEENSPLHF. CDR3 coding DNA: TGCAGCGTTTTATCAGGGGAAGAGAATTCACCCCTCCACTTT.

Ten or more counts support this clonotype. V is TRBV12-3 or TRBV12-4 and J is TRBJ2-7, with D possibly being TRBD2 (6 bases). This CDR3 spans 15 amino acids. Trimming left V 8 bases short and J 3 bases short, with 20 bases between. For the CDR3, the DNA is TGTGCCAGCCGAAGGGGAGGCGAGAGGTTCTACGAGCAGTACTTC. Translating gives CASRRGGERFYEQYF.

This rearrangement joins TRBV7-9 to TRBJ2-1; D unclear. V was trimmed by 5 bases and J by 2 bases, leaving 16 bases between them. Germline values: CDR1 SEHNR, CDR2 FQNEAQ (reference sequence). CDR3 length: 16 residues. CDR3 bases: TGTGCCAGCAGCCCGCCGGTGGGTCGAACCTACAATGAGCAGTTCTTC. Translating gives CASSPPVGRTYNEQFF.

Worth noting for this clonotype: A junction end diverges from the germline sequence, so it may reflect a read error. This rearrangement joins TRBV5-6 to TRBJ1-6, with D perhaps TRBD1 (6 bases). The germline gives CDR1 SGHDT, CDR2 YYEEEE. This CDR3 is built from 8 residues. The CDR3 nucleotides are TGTGCCAGCAGCTCAGGGACATTT. It encodes CASSSGTF. The entire variable domain, with the rest obtained from reference TRBV5-6 and TRBJ1-6, is as follows: DAGVTQSPTHLIKTRGQQVTLRCSPKSGHDTVSWYQQALGQGPQFIFQYYEEEERQRGNFPDRFSGHQFPNYSSELNVNALLLGDSALYLCASSSGTFGNGTRLTVT.

This clonotype has a single count. This sequence joins TRBV7-8 and TRBJ2-7, with D uncertain. CDR1 is SGHVS and CDR2 is FQNEAQ in the germline V gene. CDR3 length: 15 amino acids. V gave up 5 bases and J gave up 0 bases, with 14 bases separating them. CDR3 in DNA: TGTGCCAGCAGCCTCATTGCCCTGAGCTCCTACGAGCAGTACTTC. This encodes CASSLIALSSYEQYF.

This clonotype has at least ten counts. The CDR3 reads CASSPTASGLIGVETQYF. CDR3 sequence (DNA): TGTGCCAGCTCCCCTACGGCTAGCGGTCTAATAGGGGTTGAGACCCAGTACTTC. The rearrangement uses TRBV7-6 and TRBJ2-5; 7 nucleotides agree with TRBD2. V dropped 8 bases and J dropped 5; count of bases not matched to a gene: 23. CDR1 SGHVS and CDR2 FNYEAQ come from the germline V gene. The CDR3 has 18 residues.

In this sample, this clonotype turned up once. The CDR3 protein is CASSVSGTDNSPLHF. In nucleotides, the CDR3 is TGTGCCAGCAGCGTATCCGGGACAGATAATTCACCCCTCCACTTT. The chain combines TRBV9 with TRBJ1-6, with 7 bases aligning to TRBD1. Germline trimming cut 1 base from V and 5 bases from J; bases unmatched to any gene: 3. This CDR3 is 15 amino acids long. Germline CDR1 and CDR2: SGDLS and YYNGEE.

The rearrangement joins TRBV7-9 to TRBJ2-1; TRBD1 or TRBD2 may be the D gene (5 bases each). The CDR3 loop spans 15 amino acids. V lost 5 bases and J lost 6, with 17 bases in between. From germline, CDR1 is SEHNR and CDR2 FQNEAQ (reference sequence). The CDR3 region is CASSVPNSGSNEQFF. Written as DNA, the CDR3 is TGTGCCAGCAGCGTTCCTAACTCAGGGAGCAATGAGCAGTTCTTC. Full variable domain (missing parts from reference TRBV7-9 and TRBJ2-1): DTGVSQNPRHKITKRGQNVTFRCDPISEHNRLYWYRQTLGQGPEFLTYFQNEAQLEKSRLLSDRFSAERPKGSFSTLEIQRTEQGDSAMYLCASSVPNSGSNEQFFGPGTRLTVL.

As for this clonotype: It is unclear where the CDR3 begins or ends on the DNA, so no DNA is shown, and the CDR3 is as TCRdb lists it. The chain joins TRBV19 to TRBJ1-4; the table calls TRBD1, which could not be checked here. The CDR3 contains 14 residues when both ends are counted. Germline-derived CDR1 and CDR2 are LNHDA and SQIVND (reference sequence). CDR3 region: CASSFGRGARELFF.

This sequence joins TRBV7-9 and TRBJ1-1; no clear D. The CDR3 loop spans 12 amino acids. V lost 5 bases, J lost 13 bases, and 17 bases lay in between. Germline CDR1 reads SEHNR; CDR2 reads FQNEAQ (reference sequence). The CDR3 sequence: CASSPIGRDHFF. The CDR3 DNA is TGTGCCAGCAGCCCAATCGGTCGCGACCATTTCTTT.

This clonotype was counted many times. The chain links TRBV4-2 to TRBJ2-1; D is unresolved. CDR3 length: 16 residues. The V end lost 0 bases, the J end lost 7 bases, and 16 bases lay between the germline ends. The V gene's germline CDR1 is LGHNA and CDR2 YNFKEQ. The CDR3 here is CASSQDHPPIRNEQFF. The DNA of the CDR3 is TGTGCCAGCAGCCAAGATCATCCCCCCATCAGGAATGAGCAGTTCTTC.

The rearrangement links TRBV15 to TRBJ2-7; 8 positions match TRBD2. CDR3 size: 15 residues. Per the germline V gene, CDR1 is LNHNV and CDR2 is YYDKDF (reference sequence). V shed 4 bases and J 1 base; nucleotides not matched to a gene: 6. The chain's CDR3 is CATSNGGGPSYEQYF. CDR3 nucleotides: TGTGCCACCAGCAACGGCGGGGGGCCTTCCTACGAGCAGTACTTC.